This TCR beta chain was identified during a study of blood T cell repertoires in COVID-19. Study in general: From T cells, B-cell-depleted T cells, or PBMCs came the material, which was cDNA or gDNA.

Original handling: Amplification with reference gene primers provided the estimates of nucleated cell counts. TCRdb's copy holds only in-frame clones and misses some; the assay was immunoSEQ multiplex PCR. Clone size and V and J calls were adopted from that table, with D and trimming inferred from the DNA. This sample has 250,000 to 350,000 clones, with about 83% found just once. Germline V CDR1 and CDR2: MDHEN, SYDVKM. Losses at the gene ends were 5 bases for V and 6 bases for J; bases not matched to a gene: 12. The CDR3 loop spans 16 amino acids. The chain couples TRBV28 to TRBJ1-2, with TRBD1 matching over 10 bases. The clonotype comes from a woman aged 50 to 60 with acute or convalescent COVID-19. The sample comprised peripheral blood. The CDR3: CASSLSGQGRKNGYTF. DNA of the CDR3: TGTGCCAGCAGTCTCTCGGGACAGGGGCGGAAAAATGGCTACACCTTC.